This T cell receptor beta chain originates from a study of cytomegalovirus exposure and HLA in healthy donors. Study background: Previous work identified roughly 120 million unique TCR beta sequences from around 200 million T cells.

The CDR3 covers 17 residues. Vbeta (60) and Jbeta (13) primers were used in the PCR. TCRdb's table, derived via immunoSEQ multiplex PCR, lists solely in-frame clones and lacks some. This sample's table has 180,000 or so clones. Note on this clone: No antigen is known for it.

Whole-study results and caveats: Donors were assumed by presence/absence analyses to have roughly uniform sequencing depth. A previous analysis found most TCR beta V segments productive roughly 90% or roughly 30% of the time. Owing to their indistinguishability, certain V segments, notably TRBV6-2 and TRBV6-3, were excluded.

The TCR originated in a woman younger than 30 in good health and CMV-seropositive. The rearrangement joins TRBV21-1 to TRBJ2-3; the tabulated D call, TRBD2, remains unverified against the DNA. TRBV21-1 is annotated as a pseudogene. The sample consisted of PBMCs. The CDR3 loop reads CASTPPREGHETDTQYF. Here the CDR3 DNA reads TGTGCCAGCACCCCCCCGCGGGAGGGCCATGAGACAGATACGCAGTATTTT.